What follows are 28 T cell receptor beta chains derived from one specimen sequenced in a study of T-cell reconstitution after alpha-beta-depleted transplantation in children. This sample's TCRbeta library carried unique molecular identifier barcodes. TCRdb fed the PCR reads into MiXCR, producing one record per CDR3 protein. In the table there are some 150,000 distinct CDR3 sequences, roughly 9% of which are singletons. This sample comprised PBMCs, mostly from graft donor cells, obtained 180 days after TCRalphabeta/CD19-depleted stem cell transplant. These receptors all come from a female patient aged 2-9 years who had a stem cell transplant for congenital amegakaryocytic thrombocytopenia, so the T cells may come from the graft donor.

Ten or more counts support this clonotype. The V gene is TRBV29-1, the J gene TRBJ2-2; D remains ambiguous. Between the trimmed V and J ends, which lost 3 bases and 9 bases, there was a span of 8 bases. From germline, CDR1 is SQVTM and CDR2 ANQGSEA. CDR3 length equals 11 residues. This CDR3 is CSVERGRELFF. The CDR3 DNA sequence: TGCAGCGTTGAGAGAGGAAGGGAGCTGTTTTTT.

This clonotype has a count of ten or more. V usage is TRBV20-1 and J usage is TRBJ1-4; no clear D gene. Trimming cost V 0 bases and J 0 bases, with 8 bases left between them. This CDR3 has 15 residues. CDR1 and CDR2 from the germline V gene are DFQATT and SNEGSKA (reference sequence). The CDR3 here is CSARDGGTTNEKLFF. The CDR3 coding sequence is TGCAGTGCTAGAGATGGCGGGACAACTAATGAAAAACTGTTTTTT.

This clonotype was seen repeatedly, ten times or more. The chain is built from TRBV7-3 and TRBJ2-2; D is uncertain. Germline CDR1 is SGHTA and CDR2 is FQGTGA. The CDR3 length is 12 residues. V was trimmed by 4 bases and J by 7 bases, leaving 7 bases between them. The CDR3 nucleotides read TGTGCCAGCAGCTCGGTGGGCGGGGAGCTGTTTTTT. Amino acid sequence: CASSSVGGELFF.

The table lists this clonotype with many counts. The chain couples TRBV20-1 to TRBJ2-3, with D perhaps TRBD1 or TRBD2 (5 bases each). In germline, CDR1 is DFQATT, CDR2 SNEGSKA (reference sequence). Trimming left V 2 bases short and J 1 base short, with 10 bases between. The CDR3 runs 14 residues. The CDR3 bases are TGCAGTGCTAGATCCGGGGCCGGCACAGATACGCAGTATTTT. This translates into CSARSGAGTDTQYF.

This clonotype was found many times. J is TRBJ1-2 and V is TRBV20-1; D uncertain. Germline CDR1 and CDR2: DFQATT and SNEGSKA (reference sequence). The CDR3 has 13 amino acids. V lost 5 bases to trimming and J lost 4 bases, with 14 bases between them. The CDR3 DNA sequence: TGCAGTGCTGGGCCTAGGGTTGGCTATGGCTACACCTTC. Its protein is CSAGPRVGYGYTF.

This clonotype was recorded many times. The rearrangement links TRBV12-3 or TRBV12-4 to TRBJ2-6; possible D gene TRBD1, 5 bases. The CDR3 runs to 18 residues. Deletions cut 8 bases from V and 0 bases from J, with 20 bases between. CDR3 sequence: CASAPLARTFSGANVLTF. DNA of the CDR3: TGTGCCAGCGCTCCCCTGGCCCGGACATTCTCTGGGGCCAACGTCCTGACTTTC.

V gene TRBV5-1 combines with J gene TRBJ1-2; D ambiguous. The CDR3 has 12 residues. V dropped 4 bases and J dropped 3 bases, with 7 bases sitting between them. Germline values: CDR1 SGHRS, CDR2 YFSETQ. In DNA, the CDR3 is TGCGCCAGCAGCATGGACTACTATGGCTACACCTTC. This sequence encodes CASSMDYYGYTF. Drawing the rest from reference TRBV5-1 and TRBJ1-2, the complete variable domain is KAGVTQTPRYLIKTRGQQVTLSCSPISGHRSVSWYQQTPGQGLQFLFEYFSETQRNKGNFPGRFSGRQFSNSRSEMNVSTLELGDSALYLCASSMDYYGYTFGSGTRLTVV.

V is TRBV3-1 and J is TRBJ1-2; D may be TRBD1 (6 bases). The length of the CDR3 is 15 residues. V shed 7 bases and J shed 4 bases, with 19 bases lying between them. In germline, CDR1 is LGHDT, CDR2 YNNKEL (reference sequence). The CDR3 nucleotides are TGTGCCAGCACTTCACCGACACAGGGCGCCTATGGCTACACCTTC. This gives the protein CASTSPTQGAYGYTF.

This clonotype was counted many times. This chain joins TRBV20-1 and TRBJ2-7, with 12 bases identical to TRBD2. CDR3 length: 13 residues. Germline loops: CDR1 DFQATT, CDR2 SNEGSKA (reference sequence). CDR3 residues: CRATSGSSYEQYF. CDR3 bases: TGCAGGGCGACTAGCGGGAGCTCCTACGAGCAGTACTTC.

This clonotype appeared a few times. This chain connects TRBV20-1 to TRBJ1-2; TRBD1 matches 8 bases. This CDR3 spans 17 amino acids. The V gene's germline CDR1 is DFQATT and CDR2 SNEGSKA (reference sequence). Trimming took 3 bases from V and 0 from J; bases not matched to a gene: 12. CDR3 coding DNA: TGCAGTGCTAGCTCCCGGGACAGGAAACCCCCTAACTATGGCTACACCTTC. As protein: CSASSRDRKPPNYGYTF.

This clonotype was found a few times. This could be a read error, since a much larger clone is one nucleotide away. The rearrangement joins TRBV6-1 to TRBJ2-7, with D possibly matching TRBD1 (5 bases). Germline CDR1 is MNHNS and CDR2 is SASEGT. V lost 6 bases and J lost 2, with 5 bases in between. The CDR3 is made up of 11 amino acids. The CDR3 protein is CASRTAYEQYF. The DNA for the CDR3 is TGTGCCAGCAGGACAGCCTACGAGCAGTACTTC.

This clonotype has a handful of counts. The rearrangement uses TRBV7-9 and TRBJ2-3; perhaps TRBD1 as D (6 bases). Trimming took off 1 base at V and 1 base at J, with 12 bases between the two ends. There are 16 residues in the CDR3. Germline assignment: CDR1 SEHNR and CDR2 FQNEAQ (reference sequence). The CDR3 reads CASSLVVGAGTDTQYF. As DNA, the CDR3 is TGTGCCAGCAGCTTAGTGGTGGGGGCTGGCACAGATACGCAGTATTTT.

This clonotype was observed at least ten times. The rearrangement links TRBV20-1 to TRBJ1-4; D is ambiguous. Trimming cost V 6 bases and J 8 bases, with 22 bases left between them. Germline V gene lookup returns CDR1 DFQATT and CDR2 SNEGSKA (reference sequence). The CDR3 totals 15 residues. In DNA, the CDR3 is TGCAGTGCGGAACTTCCGGGCCCCAAGGGAGAAAAACTGTTTTTT. This encodes CSAELPGPKGEKLFF.

Note on this clonotype: Just one base apart from a much larger clone, this may be a read error. The rearrangement links TRBV5-6 to TRBJ1-4, with 9 bases lining up with TRBD1. Losses at the gene ends were 6 bases for V and 8 bases for J; bases not matched to a gene: 11. Germline CDR1 is SGHDT and CDR2 is YYEEEE. The CDR3 sequence is 15 residues long. CDR3 residues: CASTIWGQGKEKLFF. In DNA, the CDR3 is TGTGCCAGCACCATCTGGGGACAGGGAAAAGAAAAACTGTTTTTT.

This clonotype was seen more than once but under ten times. Here the CDR3 reads CSARGSHGRGWQPQHF. The DNA for the CDR3 is TGCAGTGCTAGAGGTTCGCATGGGCGGGGTTGGCAGCCCCAGCATTTT. This rearrangement joins TRBV20-1 to TRBJ1-5; D remains unclear. The germline V gene encodes CDR1 DFQATT and CDR2 SNEGSKA (reference sequence). The CDR3 covers 16 residues. The ends were cut back, 1 base at V and 7 bases at J, with 20 bases in the middle.

This clonotype showed up many times. The chain links TRBV5-1 to TRBJ2-7; D gene uncertain. V was shortened by 0 bases and J by 6 bases, with 13 bases between the two germline ends. The germline V gene encodes CDR1 SGHRS and CDR2 YFSETQ. This CDR3 is 14 amino acids long. CDR3 coding DNA: TGCGCCAGCAGCTTGGGAGGACCTTTGGCCGAGCAGTACTTC. As protein: CASSLGGPLAEQYF.

This clonotype was counted many times. The chain is built from TRBV11-2 and TRBJ2-1; 9 nucleotides align to TRBD2. The CDR3 loop spans 15 amino acids. CDR1 SGHAT and CDR2 FQNNGV come from the germline V gene. J was trimmed by 5 bases and V by 5 bases; bases with no gene match: 7. The CDR3 DNA reads TGTGCCAGCAGCCAAAAAGCGGGAGGCCACAATGAGCAGTTCTTC. Translating gives CASSQKAGGHNEQFF.

This clonotype occurred many times. The rearrangement links TRBV14 to TRBJ2-1; either TRBD1 or TRBD2 may fit D (5 bases each). The germline gives CDR1 SGHDN, CDR2 FVKESK. The V and J ends lost 2 bases and 6 bases respectively, with 11 bases between them. CDR3 length: 14 residues. The CDR3 loop is CASSQLGPRNEQFF. CDR3 DNA sequence: TGTGCCAGCAGCCAATTGGGACCCCGCAATGAGCAGTTCTTC.

The V gene is TRBV7-9, the J gene TRBJ2-3; D may be TRBD1 or TRBD2 (5 bases each). V was cut by 2 bases and J by 2 bases, with 14 bases left in between. Germline V CDR1 and CDR2: SEHNR, FQNEAQ (reference sequence). The CDR3 length is 16 residues. The CDR3 nucleotides read TGTGCCAGCAGCTTAATAGGCGTCGGGGCCACAGATACGCAGTATTTT. Protein product: CASSLIGVGATDTQYF.

This clonotype was recorded at least ten times. The gene calls are TRBV12-3 or TRBV12-4 and TRBJ2-1; TRBD2 matches 9 bases. The CDR3 sequence is 14 residues long. With V trimmed by 6 bases and J by 5 bases, 5 bases remained unmatched. CDR3 nucleotide sequence: TGTGCCAGCAGACTAACTAGCGGGCACAATGAGCAGTTCTTC. Protein: CASRLTSGHNEQFF.

This chain links TRBV12-3 or TRBV12-4 with TRBJ2-7, with 10 bases lining up with TRBD1. Trimming took 6 bases from V and 4 from J; bases not matched to a gene: 6. This CDR3 has 14 residues. CDR3 protein: CASSRGDRGYEQYF. The CDR3 DNA sequence: TGTGCCAGCAGCCGAGGGGACAGGGGTTACGAGCAGTACTTC.

Concerning this clonotype itself: Being one base from a much bigger clone, this may be a read error. CDR3 bases: TGCAGCGTTGCCCCCATAGTGGGGGAAAACAATGAGCAGTTCTTC. It yields the protein CSVAPIVGENNEQFF. V gene TRBV29-1 combines with J gene TRBJ2-1; D may match TRBD1 or TRBD2 (5 bases each). V was pared by 4 bases and J by 5 bases, with 18 bases between. This CDR3 contains 15 residues. Germline V gene lookup returns CDR1 SQVTM and CDR2 ANQGSEA.

This clonotype was detected only a few times. The J gene is TRBJ1-1, the V gene TRBV28; TRBD1 is a possible D gene (5 bases). Germline loops: CDR1 MDHEN, CDR2 SYDVKM. The CDR3 loop spans 15 amino acids. Trimming removed 6 bases from V and 0 bases from J, with 14 bases in between. The CDR3 nucleotides read TGTGCCAGCAGGGGGGATGACATCTTGAACACTGAAGCTTTCTTT. Its protein product is CASRGDDILNTEAFF.

This clonotype was counted a few times. A read error may explain this, as a much larger clone is one base away. The chain employs TRBV12-3 or TRBV12-4 and TRBJ2-4; weak D call: TRBD1 (6 bases). This CDR3 has 19 residues. The chain's CDR3 is CTSTAHLDRPTLAKNIQYF. The CDR3 DNA is TGTACCAGCACCGCGCACCTTGACAGGCCCACACTAGCCAAAAACATTCAGTACTTC.

This chain links TRBV29-1 with TRBJ2-7; 8 bases line up with TRBD2. The CDR3 consists of 14 residues. J gave up 7 bases and V 6 bases, and 14 bases lay outside the gene matches. Germline V gives CDR1 SQVTM, CDR2 ANQGSEA. The CDR3 loop reads CSVEPRGGGEEQYF. CDR3 sequence (DNA): TGCAGCGTCGAGCCTCGGGGGGGAGGAGAAGAGCAGTACTTC.

This clonotype showed up many times. The V gene is TRBV10-3, the J gene TRBJ1-5; possibly TRBD1 for D (6 bases). This CDR3 is 15 amino acids long. V shed 0 bases and J shed 8 bases, with 14 bases lying between them. CDR1 is ENHRY, CDR2 SYGVKD, per germline. Here the CDR3 reads CAISESGGRGKPQHF. CDR3 in DNA: TGTGCCATCAGTGAGTCTGGGGGGCGCGGAAAGCCCCAGCATTTT.

This clonotype was seen at least ten times. The chain is built from TRBV29-1 and TRBJ2-2; TRBD2 is a possible D gene (7 bases). The CDR3 totals 14 residues. Per germline, CDR1 SQVTM and CDR2 ANQGSEA. V was clipped by 6 bases and J by 1 base, with 12 bases between them. The DNA of the CDR3 is TGCAGCGTGGTAGGGGGGGGGAACACCGGGGAGCTGTTTTTT. It yields the protein CSVVGGGNTGELFF.

In its sample, this clonotype was seen many times. The chain couples TRBV12-3 or TRBV12-4 to TRBJ1-3; no clear D. Trimming pared 3 bases from V and 0 bases from J, leaving 12 bases between. The CDR3 extends over 16 amino acids. For the CDR3, the DNA is TGTGCCAGCAGTTTGGTCAGAAGAGTCTCTGGAAACACCATATATTTT. Translated: CASSLVRRVSGNTIYF.